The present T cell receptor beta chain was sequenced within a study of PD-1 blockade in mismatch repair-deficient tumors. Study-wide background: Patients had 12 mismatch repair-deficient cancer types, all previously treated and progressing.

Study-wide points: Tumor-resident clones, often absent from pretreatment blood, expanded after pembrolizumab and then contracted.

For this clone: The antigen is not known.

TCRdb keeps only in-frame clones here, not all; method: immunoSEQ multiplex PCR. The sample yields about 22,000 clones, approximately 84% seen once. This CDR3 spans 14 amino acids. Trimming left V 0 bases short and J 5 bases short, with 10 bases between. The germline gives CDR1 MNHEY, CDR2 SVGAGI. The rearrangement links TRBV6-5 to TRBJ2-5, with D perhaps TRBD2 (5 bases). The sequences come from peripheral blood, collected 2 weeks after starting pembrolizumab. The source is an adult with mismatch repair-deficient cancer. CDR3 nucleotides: TGTGCCAGCAGTTACTCGAGGGTAGCGGAGACCCAGTACTTC. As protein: CASSYSRVAETQYF.